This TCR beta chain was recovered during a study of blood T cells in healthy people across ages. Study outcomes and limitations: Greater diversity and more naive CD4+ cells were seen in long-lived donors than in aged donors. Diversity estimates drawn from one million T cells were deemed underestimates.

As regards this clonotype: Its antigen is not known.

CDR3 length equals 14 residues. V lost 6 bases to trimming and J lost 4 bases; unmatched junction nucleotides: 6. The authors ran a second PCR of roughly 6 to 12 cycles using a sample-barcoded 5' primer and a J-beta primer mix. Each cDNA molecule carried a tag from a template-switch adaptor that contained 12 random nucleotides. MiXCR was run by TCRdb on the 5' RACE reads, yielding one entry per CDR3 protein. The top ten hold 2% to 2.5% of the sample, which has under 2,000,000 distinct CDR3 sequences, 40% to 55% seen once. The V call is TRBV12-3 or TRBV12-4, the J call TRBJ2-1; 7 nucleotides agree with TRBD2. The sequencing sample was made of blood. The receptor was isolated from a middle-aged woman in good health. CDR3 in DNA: TGTGCCAGCAGGTCTAGCGGCCTATACAATGAGCAGTTCTTC. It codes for CASRSSGLYNEQFF.